These 29 T cell receptor beta chains were all obtained from the same sample, sequenced in a study of metastatic and nonmetastatic thyroid tumors. TCRdb re-analyzed the PCR reads through MiXCR. The repertoire holds roughly 14,000 clones, with around 3.8% as singletons. The entire patient cohort was treatment-naive prior to thyroid surgery. Sequencing was carried out using tumor tissue. Every receptor here comes from a female donor with papillary thyroid cancer or a benign thyroid nodule (not recorded which). Some clones in this sample may be carry-over from other donors' samples.

Of note for this clone: Germline and junction disagree at one end, which may indicate a read error. The chain is built from TRBV10-3 and TRBJ2-3; 12 nucleotides align to TRBD2. Per germline, CDR1 ENHRY and CDR2 SYGVKD. This CDR3 region has 18 residues. In DNA form, the CDR3 reads TGTGCCACAAAAAACAGACTAGCGGGAGTTGAGGGCACAAATACGCAGTACTTT. Its translation is CATKNRLAGVEGTNTQYF.

The chain has TRBV5-1 and TRBJ1-5; no definite D call. Per germline, CDR1 SGHRS and CDR2 YFSETQ. The V and J ends lost 0 bases and 0 bases respectively, with 10 bases between them. The CDR3 spans 16 residues. CDR3: CASSLAGSFSNQPQHF. The CDR3 nucleotides are TGCGCCAGCAGCTTGGCCGGCAGTTTTAGCAATCAGCCCCAGCATTTT.

This clone occurred a few times. This chain uses TRBV7-8 with TRBJ2-7; 7 nucleotides match TRBD1. The CDR3 is 16 residues long. The germline V gene encodes CDR1 SGHVS and CDR2 FQNEAQ. Trimming took 1 base from V and 4 from J; bases not matched to a gene: 10. In DNA, the CDR3 is TGTGCCAGCAGCTTAGATTTTCGGGACAGCCCTTACGAGCAGTACTTC. It specifies CASSLDFRDSPYEQYF.

This clone came up many times. The V gene is TRBV27, the J gene TRBJ2-7; 12 bases are shared with TRBD1. The CDR3 sequence is 16 residues long. CDR1 is MNHEY, CDR2 SMNVEV, per germline (reference sequence). Trimming at V came to 2 bases and at J to 0 bases, leaving 2 bases not matched to a gene. In DNA form, the CDR3 reads TGTGCCAGCAGTTTAGGGGACAGGGGGCTCTCCTACGAGCAGTACTTC. Translated, it gives CASSLGDRGLSYEQYF.

This clone showed up just a few times. V gene TRBV20-1 combines with J gene TRBJ2-2; D gene unclear. The germline gives CDR1 DFQATT, CDR2 SNEGSKA (reference sequence). Trimming cost V 3 bases and J 4 bases, with 9 bases left between them. This CDR3 comprises 13 residues. CDR3 in DNA: TGCAGTGCTAGCTATGGTAGCACCGGGGAGCTGTTTTTT. Protein sequence: CSASYGSTGELFF.

The V gene is TRBV10-2, the J gene TRBJ2-1; D ambiguous. The CDR3 has 13 residues. Germline CDR1 WSHSY, CDR2 SAAADI. Trimming cost V 8 bases and J 2 bases, with 10 bases left between them. The CDR3 sequence: CASQARTYNEQFF. The CDR3 DNA is TGCGCCAGCCAAGCACGGACCTACAATGAGCAGTTCTTC.

This chain links TRBV28 with TRBJ2-7; 8 bases line up with TRBD1. The CDR3 length is 16 residues. Looked up from germline, CDR1 is MDHEN and CDR2 is SYDVKM. V dropped 6 bases and J dropped 4; count of bases not matched to a gene: 14. The CDR3 loop reads CASRSEGDRSSYEQYF. The CDR3 nucleotides are TGTGCCAGCAGATCCGAGGGGGACAGGAGTTCTTACGAGCAGTACTTC.

In its sample, this clone was seen a few times. This rearrangement joins TRBV5-1 to TRBJ2-7; D might be TRBD2 (6 bases). Germline V gives CDR1 SGHRS, CDR2 YFSETQ. The CDR3 extends over 14 amino acids. Trimming removed 0 bases at V and 6 bases at J, with 13 bases between. CDR3 coding DNA: TGCGCCAGCAGCTTGGACCCGGGGAGGCGCGAGCAGTACTTC. Protein product: CASSLDPGRREQYF.

This clone has a handful of counts. CDR3 coding DNA: TGCAGTGCTAGAGTTAGCGGGGTCTTACGGAATGAGCAGTTCTTC. Translation: CSARVSGVLRNEQFF. The rearrangement uses TRBV20-1 and TRBJ2-1; 8 positions match TRBD2. The germline gives CDR1 DFQATT, CDR2 SNEGSKA (reference sequence). The CDR3 extends over 15 amino acids. The trim removed 1 base at V and 7 bases at J, leaving 9 bases unmatched.

The genes are TRBV2 and TRBJ2-7; 7 nucleotides match TRBD1. This CDR3 has 16 residues. Germline V gene sequence: CDR1 SNHLY, CDR2 FYNNEI. Trimming at V came to 1 base and at J to 0 bases, leaving 6 bases not matched to a gene. CDR3 sequence reads: CASSEEGASPSYEQYF. The CDR3 DNA sequence: TGTGCCAGCAGTGAAGAGGGGGCGAGCCCCTCCTACGAGCAGTACTTC.

The sample holds a few counts of this clone. The V gene is TRBV5-1, the J gene TRBJ1-3; 7 positions agree with TRBD1. Germline V lookup: CDR1 SGHRS, CDR2 YFSETQ. CDR3 length: 16 residues. The V segment lost 4 bases and the J segment 0 bases; nucleotides outside the gene matches: 7. The CDR3 bases are TGCGCCAGCAGCGTGGGACAGCTCCTCTCTGGAAACACCATATATTTT. Its protein product is CASSVGQLLSGNTIYF.

The rearrangement uses TRBV20-1 and TRBJ2-7; 12 bases are shared with TRBD2. The germline CDR1 and CDR2 sequences are DFQATT and SNEGSKA (reference sequence). The CDR3 is 14 amino acids. With 2 bases clipped from V and 4 bases from J, the junction kept 3 bases outside the gene matches. The CDR3 is CSARPGTSGYEQYF. As DNA, the CDR3 is TGCAGTGCTAGACCTGGGACTAGCGGGTACGAGCAGTACTTC.

V is TRBV6-2 or TRBV6-3 and J is TRBJ2-5; 9 nucleotides line up with TRBD1. Looked up from germline, CDR1 is MNHEY and CDR2 is SVGEGT. The V and J ends lost 8 bases and 3 bases, in that order; junction bases with no gene match: 13. CDR3 size: 16 residues. The CDR3 loop is CASGGGQGRLEETQYF. CDR3 bases: TGTGCCAGCGGGGGGGGACAGGGACGGCTGGAAGAGACCCAGTACTTC.

The J gene is TRBJ1-2, the V gene TRBV6-2 or TRBV6-3, with TRBD1 matching over 7 bases. The CDR3 totals 14 residues. V gave up 4 bases and J gave up 6 bases; unmatched junction bases: 8. Germline V gene sequence: CDR1 MNHEY, CDR2 SVGEGT. The CDR3: CASSLQGRRDGYTF. CDR3 in DNA: TGTGCCAGCAGTTTACAGGGGAGGCGGGATGGCTACACCTTC.

This clone was seen more than once but under ten times. The rearrangement joins TRBV12-3 or TRBV12-4 to TRBJ1-2; D remains unclear. This CDR3 has 12 residues. Deletions cut 8 bases from V and 8 bases from J, with 15 bases between. CDR3 loop: CASGERFLGYTF. In DNA, the CDR3 is TGTGCCAGCGGAGAACGGTTCTTGGGCTACACCTTC.

The chain links TRBV6-4 to TRBJ1-5; D is undetermined. V was cut by 5 bases and J by 6 bases, with 11 bases left in between. CDR1 MRHNA and CDR2 SNTAGT come from the germline V gene. This CDR3 contains 13 residues. The CDR3 sequence: CASSSPLGQPQHF. CDR3 DNA: TGTGCCAGCAGTTCCCCCTTGGGTCAGCCCCAGCATTTT.

This rearrangement joins TRBV15 to TRBJ2-2; 7 bases match TRBD1. J lost 6 bases, V lost 2 bases, and 12 bases had no gene match. Germline assignment: CDR1 LNHNV and CDR2 YYDKDF (reference sequence). The CDR3 runs 17 residues. CDR3 protein: CATSRPQGVGWPGELFF. The CDR3 DNA is TGTGCCACCAGCAGACCCCAGGGGGTGGGGTGGCCCGGGGAGCTGTTTTTT.

This clone was observed a handful of times. The chain couples TRBV7-3 to TRBJ2-1, with TRBD1 matching over 7 bases. Germline V CDR1 and CDR2: SGHTA, FQGTGA. There are 15 residues in the CDR3. V lost 2 bases, J lost 2 bases, and 3 bases stayed unmatched. The chain's CDR3 is CASSLDDRAYNEQFF. CDR3 nucleotide sequence: TGTGCCAGCAGCTTAGACGACAGGGCCTACAATGAGCAGTTCTTC.

This clone has more than one count but fewer than ten. This chain uses TRBV11-2 with TRBJ2-5; D possibly corresponds to TRBD2 (5 bases). The germline V gene encodes CDR1 SGHAT and CDR2 FQNNGV. V lost 0 bases to trimming and J lost 5 bases, with 10 bases between them. The CDR3 runs 14 residues. The CDR3 here is CASSLESWEETQYF. The CDR3 DNA sequence: TGTGCCAGCAGCTTAGAATCGTGGGAGGAGACCCAGTACTTC.

By share, this clone counts as medium-sized. The genes are TRBV27 and TRBJ1-5, with D perhaps TRBD1 (6 bases). V was shortened by 11 bases and J by 0 bases, with 29 bases between the two germline ends. CDR3 length equals 19 residues. Looked up from germline, CDR1 is MNHEY and CDR2 is SMNVEV (reference sequence). The CDR3: CAALVRPGHNRGSNQPQHF. In DNA form, the CDR3 reads TGTGCCGCGCTGGTTCGACCGGGACACAATAGAGGTAGCAATCAGCCCCAGCATTTT.

This clone has only a few counts. The V and J genes are TRBV24-1 and TRBJ2-2; 15 positions match TRBD2. V was clipped by 5 bases and J by 7 bases; unmatched bases: 13. Germline V gene data show CDR1 as KGHDR and CDR2 as SFDVKD. CDR3 size: 19 residues. CDR3 nucleotide sequence: TGTGCCACCAGTGGCCAGACCGGGACTAGCGGGAGGTTCGGCGGGGAGCTGTTTTTT. Encoded protein: CATSGQTGTSGRFGGELFF.

The chain is built from TRBV6-1 and TRBJ2-3, with D possibly being TRBD2 (5 bases). Looked up from germline, CDR1 is MNHNS and CDR2 is SASEGT. The V gene lost 6 bases and the J gene lost 0 bases, with 7 bases spanning the gap. The CDR3 totals 13 residues. The CDR3 DNA reads TGTGCCAGCAGGACTACTAGCACAGATACGCAGTATTTT. Translating gives CASRTTSTDTQYF.

Details on this clone: Relative to the germline gene, one junction end is altered; a read error may explain this. This chain links TRBV6-1 with TRBJ2-3; D might be TRBD2 (6 bases). The CDR3 extends over 13 amino acids. The germline gives CDR1 MNHNS, CDR2 SASEGT. The CDR3 loop reads CASSAGITDTQYF. In DNA form, the CDR3 reads TGTGCCAGTAGTGCGGGGATCACAGATACGCAGTATTTT.

J is TRBJ2-1 and V is TRBV20-1, with 12 bases aligning to TRBD2. Trimming removed 6 bases from V and 5 bases from J; junction bases left unmatched: 8. From germline, CDR1 is DFQATT and CDR2 SNEGSKA (reference sequence). The CDR3 length is 15 residues. The CDR3 reads CSADGRLAGDNEQFF. CDR3 DNA: TGCAGTGCCGACGGAAGACTAGCGGGAGACAATGAGCAGTTCTTC.

V gene TRBV19 combines with J gene TRBJ1-5; D remains unclear. The CDR3 sequence is 12 residues long. Germline values: CDR1 LNHDA, CDR2 SQIVND (reference sequence). The V and J ends lost 7 bases and 4 bases respectively, with 8 bases between them. The CDR3 bases are TGTGCCAGTAAACGGGGTAATCAGCCCCAGCATTTT. Translating it yields CASKRGNQPQHF.

The table lists this clone with a few counts. The chain links TRBV12-3 or TRBV12-4 to TRBJ1-1; unclear D gene. V gave up 3 bases and J gave up 0 bases, with 8 bases separating them. The CDR3 totals 14 residues. The CDR3 is CASSLGALNTEAFF. CDR3 DNA: TGTGCCAGCAGTTTGGGAGCTTTGAACACTGAAGCTTTCTTT.

This clone was seen only a few times. The CDR3 nucleotides are TGTGCCAGCAGTTTCGGTCCGAACACCGGGGAGCTGTTTTTT. It encodes CASSFGPNTGELFF. The V gene is TRBV6-5, the J gene TRBJ2-2; D gene unclear. There are 14 residues in the CDR3. The V gene's germline CDR1 is MNHEY and CDR2 SVGAGI. Deletions cut 4 bases from V and 0 bases from J, with 6 bases between.

This clone was picked up a small number of times. This chain connects TRBV5-4 to TRBJ2-7; D is perhaps TRBD2 (6 bases). V lost 4 bases and J 6 bases, leaving 11 bases between the germline ends. Germline assignment: CDR1 SGHNT and CDR2 YYREEE (reference sequence). The CDR3 has 12 residues. The CDR3 sequence: CASSQVGGEQYF. CDR3 coding DNA: TGTGCCAGCAGCCAAGTGGGGGGCGAGCAGTACTTC.

This clone was seen ten or more times. This CDR3 reads CASSLNPLATNEKLFF. In DNA form, the CDR3 reads TGTGCCAGCAGCTTAAATCCTCTAGCAACTAATGAAAAACTGTTTTTT. The chain uses TRBV7-2 and TRBJ1-4; D remains unclear. The CDR3 is 16 amino acids. CDR1 is SGHTA and CDR2 is FQGNSA in the germline V gene. Trimming shortened V by 2 bases and J by 0 bases, and 10 bases separated the two germline ends.